This T cell receptor beta chain is drawn from a study of blood T cell repertoires in COVID-19. Looking at the study overall: The United States, Italy and Spain were the sources of the acute and convalescent COVID-19 samples. PBMCs, B-cell-depleted T cells, or T cells were the source of the cDNA or gDNA that made up the material.

In the study's own analysis: Amplification from reference gene primers served as the basis for estimated nucleated cell counts. Repertoires were generated with immunoSEQ multiplex PCR, while TCRdb's copy carries only in-frame clones and drops some. V, J and clone size are taken as reported in that table, and D and trimming were inferred from the DNA itself. The sample has about 130,000 clones; about nine tenths are singletons. Trimming shortened V by 1 base and J by 4 bases, and 8 bases separated the two germline ends. CDR1 is LNHNV, CDR2 YYDKDF, per germline (reference sequence). The CDR3 consists of 14 residues.

This TCR was recovered from a man in his sixties with COVID-19, enrolled during active disease. The V gene is TRBV15, the J gene TRBJ2-1; no definite D call. The specimen sequenced was peripheral blood. The CDR3 nucleotides read TGTGCCACCAGCAGAGCGGGTCGGTACAATGAGCAGTTCTTC. It encodes CATSRAGRYNEQFF.